The source of this T cell receptor beta chain is a study of blood T cells in healthy people across ages. Points from the study as a whole: Possibly, changes in expanded clonotypes were confounded because donor CMV status was unknown.

On this clonotype: The antigen is not known.

Germline V gives CDR1 SNHLY, CDR2 FYNNEI. With 3 bases clipped from V and 4 bases from J, the junction kept 2 bases outside the gene matches. The CDR3 contains 14 residues. Per individual sample, total RNA of at least 5 micrograms was extracted. The second PCR ran roughly 6 to 11 cycles with a sample-barcoded 5' primer and J-beta primers. Tags on each cDNA molecule came from a template-switch adaptor with 12 random nucleotides. TCRdb re-derived calls from the 5' RACE reads in MiXCR, one entry per CDR3 protein. The sample records approximately 1,000,000 distinct CDR3 sequences, around two fifths being singletons.

The TCR originated in a man aged 18 to 30 in good health. The chain joins TRBV2 to TRBJ1-4; 7 bases align to TRBD1. The specimen sequenced was blood. DNA of the CDR3: TGTGCCAGCAGTGAGGACAGGTTTAATGAAAAACTGTTTTTT. Residues: CASSEDRFNEKLFF.